This is a list of T cell receptor beta chains from one sample in a study of beta chain features in type 1 diabetes. Measured with immunoSEQ multiplex PCR; TCRdb has only the in-frame clones, and not every one. The sample holds about 360,000 clones, around 12% seen once. The specimen sequenced was naive CD4+ T cells from blood. The source of these receptors is a man aged 18 to 29 in good health. CDR3s include the opening cysteine and the closing phenylalanine or tryptophan. D genes are given only for firm matches. The size of a clone is reported for some rows only, either as once, few or many, or as a class for expanded clones.

abundance: few; d_gene: NA; v_gene: TRBV29-1; j_gene: TRBJ2-4; CDR3aa: CSVEVTAAKNIQYF; CDR3nt: TGCAGCGTTGAAGTAACAGCCGCCAAAAACATTCAGTACTTC
abundance: NA; d_gene: TRBD1; v_gene: TRBV7-2; j_gene: TRBJ2-5; CDR3aa: CASSYPPDREYQETQYF; CDR3nt: TGTGCCAGCAGCTACCCTCCAGACAGGGAGTACCAAGAGACCCAGTACTTC
abundance: few; d_gene: NA; v_gene: TRBV5-6; j_gene: TRBJ1-1; CDR3aa: CASSLWGRDTEAFF; CDR3nt: TGTGCCAGCAGCTTGTGGGGGCGCGACACTGAAGCTTTCTTT
abundance: few; d_gene: NA; v_gene: TRBV6-1; j_gene: TRBJ2-1; CDR3aa: CASSPPQVNEQFF; CDR3nt: TGTGCCAGCAGTCCGCCACAGGTGAATGAGCAGTTCTTC
abundance: few; d_gene: TRBD1; v_gene: TRBV6-5; j_gene: TRBJ1-1; CDR3aa: CASNTGGVGKGAFF; CDR3nt: TGTGCCAGCAATACAGGGGGCGTAGGGAAAGGAGCTTTCTTT
abundance: few; d_gene: TRBD2; v_gene: TRBV18; j_gene: TRBJ2-1; CDR3aa: CASSTFGAGVDNEQFF; CDR3nt: TGTGCCAGCTCGACGTTCGGAGCGGGAGTCGACAATGAGCAGTTCTTC
abundance: few; d_gene: NA; v_gene: TRBV28; j_gene: TRBJ1-2; CDR3aa: CASSSPGSNYGYTF; CDR3nt: TGTGCCAGCAGTTCCCCGGGGAGCAACTATGGCTACACCTTC
abundance: few; d_gene: NA; v_gene: TRBV28; j_gene: TRBJ2-2; CDR3aa: CASSLAGTTGELFF; CDR3nt: TGTGCCAGCAGTTTAGCAGGGACAACCGGGGAGCTGTTTTTT
abundance: few; d_gene: NA; v_gene: TRBV18; j_gene: TRBJ2-7; CDR3aa: CASSDSAYEQYF; CDR3nt: TGTGCCAGCTCAGACAGTGCCTACGAGCAGTACTTC
abundance: few; d_gene: TRBD1; v_gene: TRBV10-3; j_gene: TRBJ2-7; CDR3aa: CAIRGDRGSHEQYF; CDR3nt: TGTGCCATCAGGGGGGACAGGGGGTCCCACGAGCAGTACTTC
abundance: NA; d_gene: NA; v_gene: TRBV30; j_gene: TRBJ2-7; CDR3aa: CAWSVQISYEQYF; CDR3nt: TGTGCCTGGAGTGTACAAATCTCCTACGAGCAGTACTTC
abundance: few; d_gene: NA; v_gene: TRBV29-1; j_gene: TRBJ1-3; CDR3aa: CSVAVSAVSGNTIYF; CDR3nt: TGCAGCGTTGCAGTTTCGGCGGTCTCTGGAAACACCATATATTTT
abundance: few; d_gene: TRBD1; v_gene: TRBV19; j_gene: TRBJ2-5; CDR3aa: CASRRDRGETQYF; CDR3nt: TGTGCCAGTAGGAGGGACAGGGGAGAGACCCAGTACTTC
abundance: NA; d_gene: NA; v_gene: TRBV27; j_gene: TRBJ1-2; CDR3aa: CASSRGGTGYTF; CDR3nt: TGTGCCAGCTCTAGGGGGGGGACTGGCTACACCTTC
abundance: NA; d_gene: NA; v_gene: TRBV2; j_gene: TRBJ1-1; CDR3aa: CASSELWGPTEAFF; CDR3nt: TGTGCCAGCAGTGAACTCTGGGGGCCGACTGAAGCTTTCTTT
abundance: NA; d_gene: NA; v_gene: TRBV7-3; j_gene: TRBJ2-5; CDR3aa: CASSENPGGETQYF; CDR3nt: TGTGCCAGCAGCGAGAACCCAGGAGGGGAGACCCAGTACTTC
abundance: NA; d_gene: TRBD1; v_gene: TRBV28; j_gene: TRBJ1-1; CDR3aa: CASRIAGQGEVAEAFF; CDR3nt: TGTGCCAGCAGAATAGCGGGACAGGGCGAGGTTGCTGAAGCTTTCTTT
abundance: few; d_gene: NA; v_gene: TRBV18; j_gene: TRBJ1-1; CDR3aa: CASSPPPPGVAFF; CDR3nt: TGTGCCAGCTCACCACCCCCTCCCGGTGTAGCTTTCTTT
abundance: NA; d_gene: NA; v_gene: TRBV5-1; j_gene: TRBJ2-7; CDR3aa: CASSLIMGGGSFEQYF; CDR3nt: TGCGCCAGCAGCTTGATCATGGGTGGCGGCAGCTTCGAGCAGTACTTC
abundance: NA; d_gene: TRBD2; v_gene: TRBV6-5; j_gene: TRBJ2-1; CDR3aa: CASSYLGLADNNEQFF; CDR3nt: TGTGCCAGCAGTTACCTTGGACTAGCGGATAACAATGAGCAGTTCTTC
abundance: few; d_gene: TRBD1; v_gene: TRBV7-9; j_gene: TRBJ1-6; CDR3aa: CASSSTTRGWDNSPLHF; CDR3nt: TGTGCCAGCAGCAGCACAACCAGGGGGTGGGATAATTCACCCCTCCACTTT